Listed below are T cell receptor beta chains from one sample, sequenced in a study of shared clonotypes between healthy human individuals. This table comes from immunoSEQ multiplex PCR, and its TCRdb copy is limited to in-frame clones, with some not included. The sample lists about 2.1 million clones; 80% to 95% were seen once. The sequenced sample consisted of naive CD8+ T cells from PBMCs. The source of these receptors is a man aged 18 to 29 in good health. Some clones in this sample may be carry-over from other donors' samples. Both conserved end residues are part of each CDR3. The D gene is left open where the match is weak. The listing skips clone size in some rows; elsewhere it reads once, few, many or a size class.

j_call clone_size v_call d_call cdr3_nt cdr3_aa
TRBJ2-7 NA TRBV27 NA TGTGCCAGCAGTTTAATTAACGGCAGGGACTACGAGCAGTACTTC CASSLINGRDYEQYF
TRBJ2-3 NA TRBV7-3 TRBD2 TGTGCCAGCAGCTTTGGACTAGCGATTGGTACAGATACGCAGTATTTT CASSFGLAIGTDTQYF
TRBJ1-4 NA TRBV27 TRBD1 TGTGCCAGCAGCATCAGGGGGCTGGGTGAAAAACTGTTTTTT CASSIRGLGEKLFF
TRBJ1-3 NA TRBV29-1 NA TGCAGCGCCTGGGCACGGAGCTCTGGAAACACCATATATTTT CSAWARSSGNTIYF
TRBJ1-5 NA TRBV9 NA TGTGCCAGCAGCGTCCATCCGGGCGGTGAGGGTCAGCCCCAGCATTTT CASSVHPGGEGQPQHF
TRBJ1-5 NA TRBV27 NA TGTGCCAGCAGTTTCACAGGAGGCAATCAGCCCCAGCATTTT CASSFTGGNQPQHF
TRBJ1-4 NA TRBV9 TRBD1 TGTGCCAGCAGCCCAGGACAGGAACAAAATGAAAAACTGTTTTTT CASSPGQEQNEKLFF
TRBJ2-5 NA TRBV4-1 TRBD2 TGCGCCAGCAGCCAAGTTCGGCCAACGGGGGGGCCGGGTCAAGAGACCCAGTACTTC CASSQVRPTGGPGQETQYF
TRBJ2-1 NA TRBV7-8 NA TGTGCCAGCAGTGACAGGATCCCCTACAATGAGCAGTTCTTC CASSDRIPYNEQFF
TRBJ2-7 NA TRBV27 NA TGTGCCAGCAGTCCCGAAGGCAGTCACCACGAGCAGTACTTC CASSPEGSHHEQYF
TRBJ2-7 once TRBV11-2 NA TGTGCCAGCAGCTTAGATTCGGGAGAGCAGTACTTC CASSLDSGEQYF
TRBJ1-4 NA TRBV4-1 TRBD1 TGCGCCAGCAGCCAAGATAGGACAGGGGGTGAAAAACTGTTTTTT CASSQDRTGGEKLFF
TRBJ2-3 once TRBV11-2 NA TGTGCCAGCAGCTTAGCGCGGGATACGCAGTATTTT CASSLARDTQYF
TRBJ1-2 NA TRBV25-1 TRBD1 TGTGCCAGCAGTGACCCCGACAGGGCGAGAGGCTACACCTTC CASSDPDRARGYTF
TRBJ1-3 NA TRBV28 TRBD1 TGTGCCAGCAGTTTGAGTGTCGGGACAGGGTATGGAAACACCATATATTTT CASSLSVGTGYGNTIYF
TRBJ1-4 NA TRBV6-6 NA TGTGCCAGCAGTTACTCGATTCCCGAAAAACTGTTTTTT CASSYSIPEKLFF
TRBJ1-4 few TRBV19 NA TGTGCCAGTAGACATGCGGGGGAACTTAATGAAAAACTGTTTTTT CASRHAGELNEKLFF
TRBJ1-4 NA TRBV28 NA TGTGCCAGCAGTTGGGTCAGGGCGACTAATGAAAAACTGTTTTTT CASSWVRATNEKLFF
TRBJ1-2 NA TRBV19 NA TGTGCCAGTAGTCACGGTGGGGCTGGCTACACCTTC CASSHGGAGYTF
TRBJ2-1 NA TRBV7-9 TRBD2 TGTGCCAGCAGCATAACTAGCGGGAGGGCCCTCTCCTACAATGAGCAGTTCTTC CASSITSGRALSYNEQFF
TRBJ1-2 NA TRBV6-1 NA TGTGCCGGTGGCGGTGGCAACTATGGCTACACCTTC CAGGGGNYGYTF
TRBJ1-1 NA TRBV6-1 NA TGTGCCAGCACCTGGACGGTGAACACTGAAGCTTTCTTT CASTWTVNTEAFF
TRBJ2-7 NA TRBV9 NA TGTGCCAGCAGCGGCAGAGGAGGCCCCTACGAGCAGTACTTC CASSGRGGPYEQYF
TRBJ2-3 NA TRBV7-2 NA TGTGCCAGCGCCCTCCCAGATACGCAGTATTTT CASALPDTQYF
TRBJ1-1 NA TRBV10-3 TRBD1 TGTGCCATCAGTAATCCGACAGGGACAAAATCTGAAGCTTTCTTT CAISNPTGTKSEAFF
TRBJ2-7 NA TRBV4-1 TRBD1 TGCGCCAGCAGCCAAACCAAGACAGGGGTCGAGCAGTACTTC CASSQTKTGVEQYF
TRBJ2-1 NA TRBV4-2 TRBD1 TGTGCCAGCAGCCGAGGACAGGGGGACTACAATGAGCAGTTCTTC CASSRGQGDYNEQFF
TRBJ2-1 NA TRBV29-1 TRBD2 TGCAGCGTTGTGGGGGTACTAGCGGGAGGGCCCGATGAGCAGTTCTTC CSVVGVLAGGPDEQFF
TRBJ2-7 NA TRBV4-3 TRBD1 TGCGCCAGCAGCCACGGGACAGGGACAGAATCCTACGAGCAGTACTTC CASSHGTGTESYEQYF
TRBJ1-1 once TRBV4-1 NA TGCGCCAGCAGCCCAAGGGCGGTGAACACTGAAGCTTTCTTT CASSPRAVNTEAFF
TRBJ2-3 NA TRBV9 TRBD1 TGTGCCAGCAGCGCCTGGGACAGGCCAAGCACAGATACGCAGTATTTT CASSAWDRPSTDTQYF
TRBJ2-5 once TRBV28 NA TGTGCCAGCAGTTGGGGGGTAGCGTCAGAGACCCAGTACTTC CASSWGVASETQYF
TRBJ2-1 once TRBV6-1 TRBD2 TGTGCCAGCAGTGACGGGACTAGGGGTCTCAATGAGCAGTTCTTC CASSDGTRGLNEQFF
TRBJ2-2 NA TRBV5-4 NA TGTGCCAGCAGCTTTGCCGGGTTAGCGAGCCCGAACACCGGGGAGCTGTTTTTT CASSFAGLASPNTGELFF
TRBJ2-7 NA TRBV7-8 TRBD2 TGTGCCAGCAGCAAACCACTAGCGGCCCGCAACGAGCAGTACTTC CASSKPLAARNEQYF
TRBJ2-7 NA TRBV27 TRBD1 TGTGCCAGCAGTTTGGGACAGCTTCCCTACGAGCAGTACTTC CASSLGQLPYEQYF
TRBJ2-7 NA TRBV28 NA TGTGCCAGCTCGAAGACAGGCGACTACGAGCAGTACTTC CASSKTGDYEQYF
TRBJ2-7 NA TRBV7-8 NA TGTGCCAGCAGCGCCAGGGGCTACGAGCAGTACTTC CASSARGYEQYF
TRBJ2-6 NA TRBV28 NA TGTGCCAGCAGTTTCCCCAAAAGGGCCAACGTCCTGACTTTC CASSFPKRANVLTF
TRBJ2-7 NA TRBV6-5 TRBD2 TGTGCCAGCAGTTTTGGACTAGCGGGAGCATACGAGCAGTACTTC CASSFGLAGAYEQYF
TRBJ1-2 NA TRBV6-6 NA TGTGCCAGCAGCTGGGCAGGACAGTACTATGGCTACACCTTC CASSWAGQYYGYTF
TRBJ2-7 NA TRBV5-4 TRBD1 TGTGCCAGCAGCCCGAGGACAGGGGGCTTCTACGAGCAGTACTTC CASSPRTGGFYEQYF